These 3 T cell receptor beta chains originate from one sample sequenced in a study of somatic mutations in cytotoxic T cells in rheumatoid arthritis. Sequencing used immunoSEQ multiplex PCR; TCRdb keeps in-frame clones, though not all of them. In the table there are about 7,000 clones, around three fifths of which are singletons. Sequenced input: CD8+ T cells sorted from blood. These receptors were taken from a middle-aged woman in good health.

The gene calls are TRBV18 and TRBJ2-5; perhaps D is TRBD1 or TRBD2 (5 bases each). The CDR3 is made up of 14 amino acids. Germline assignment: CDR1 KGHSH and CDR2 LQKENI. The ends were cut back, 0 bases at V and 5 bases at J, with 10 bases in the middle. The CDR3 sequence is CASSPPGDRETQYF. CDR3 sequence (DNA): TGTGCCAGCTCACCACCCGGGGACCGGGAGACCCAGTACTTC. The full variable domain, its missing parts supplied by reference TRBV18 and TRBJ2-5, is NAGVMQNPRHLVRRRGQEARLRCSPMKGHSHVYWYRQLPEEGLKFMVYLQKENIIDESGMPKERFSAEFPKEGPSILRIQQVVRGDSAAYFCASSPPGDRETQYFGPGTRLLVL.

There are a few counts of this clone. The J gene is TRBJ1-2, the V gene TRBV19, with TRBD1 identical over 7 bases. Unmatched junction bases numbered 8, after V lost 4 bases and J lost 6 bases. The CDR3 is 14 residues long. Germline-derived CDR1 and CDR2 are LNHDA and SQIVND (reference sequence). The CDR3 loop is CASSTYRDSDGYTF. CDR3 DNA sequence: TGTGCCAGTAGTACCTACCGGGACAGTGATGGCTACACCTTC.

The chain recombines TRBV11-3 with TRBJ2-3; 9 bases match TRBD2. Looked up from germline, CDR1 is SGHNT and CDR2 is YENEEA. V was clipped by 5 bases and J by 1 base; unmatched bases: 19. This CDR3 has 20 residues. The CDR3 region has the DNA TGTGCCAGCAGCCTTTTGACTAGCGGTTCGTACCTGGGTGGCACAGATACGCAGTATTTT. This sequence encodes CASSLLTSGSYLGGTDTQYF.